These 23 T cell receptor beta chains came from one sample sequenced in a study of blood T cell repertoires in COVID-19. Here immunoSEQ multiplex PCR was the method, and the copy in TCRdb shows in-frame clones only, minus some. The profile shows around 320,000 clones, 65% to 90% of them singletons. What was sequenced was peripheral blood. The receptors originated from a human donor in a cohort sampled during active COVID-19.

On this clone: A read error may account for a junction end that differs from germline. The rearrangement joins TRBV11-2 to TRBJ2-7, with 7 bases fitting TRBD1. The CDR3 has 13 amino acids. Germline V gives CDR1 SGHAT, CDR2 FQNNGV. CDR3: CASSHRDRGLSDF. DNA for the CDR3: TGTGCCAGCAGCCACCGGGACAGAGGGCTTTCGGACTTC.

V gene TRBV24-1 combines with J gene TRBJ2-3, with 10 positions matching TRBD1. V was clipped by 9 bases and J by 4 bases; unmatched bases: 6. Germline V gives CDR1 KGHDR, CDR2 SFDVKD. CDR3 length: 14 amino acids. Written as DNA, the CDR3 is TGTGCCACCGAAGGACAGGGGGTCGCAGATACGCAGTATTTT. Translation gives CATEGQGVADTQYF.

The CDR3 region is CATSDLGTGETYSNQPQHF. In DNA, the CDR3 is TGTGCCACCAGTGATCTAGGGACAGGCGAAACGTATAGCAATCAGCCCCAGCATTTT. The chain recombines TRBV24-1 with TRBJ1-5, with 8 bases that match TRBD1. V lost 3 bases and J lost 0; bases outside the gene matches: 12. This CDR3 has 19 amino acids. Germline CDR1 KGHDR, CDR2 SFDVKD.

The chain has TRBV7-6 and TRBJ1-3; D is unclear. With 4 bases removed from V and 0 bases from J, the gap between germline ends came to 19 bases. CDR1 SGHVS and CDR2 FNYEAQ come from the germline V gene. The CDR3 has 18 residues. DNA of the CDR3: TGTGCCAGCAGCTCCCGAGCGGGGAAAGCCAGCTCTGGAAACACCATATATTTT. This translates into CASSSRAGKASSGNTIYF.

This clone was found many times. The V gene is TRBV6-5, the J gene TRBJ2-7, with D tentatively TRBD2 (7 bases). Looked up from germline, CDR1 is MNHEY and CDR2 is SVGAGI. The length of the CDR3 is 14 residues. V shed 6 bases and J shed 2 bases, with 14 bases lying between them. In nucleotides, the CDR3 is TGTGCCAGCAGCCAAACAGGGAGGGCCTACGAGCAGTACTTC. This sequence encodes CASSQTGRAYEQYF.

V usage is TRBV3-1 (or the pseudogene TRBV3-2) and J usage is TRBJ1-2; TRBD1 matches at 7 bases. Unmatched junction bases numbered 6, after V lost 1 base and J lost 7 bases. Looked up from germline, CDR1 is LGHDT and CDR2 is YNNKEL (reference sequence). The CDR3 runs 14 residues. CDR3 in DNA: TGTGCCAGCAGCCAAGGAAGACAGGGCTTTGGCTACACCTTC. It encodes CASSQGRQGFGYTF.

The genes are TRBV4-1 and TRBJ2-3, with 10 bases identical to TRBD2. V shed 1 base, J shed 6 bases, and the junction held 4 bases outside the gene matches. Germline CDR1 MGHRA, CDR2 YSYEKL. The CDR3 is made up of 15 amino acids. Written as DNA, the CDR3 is TGCGCCAGCAGCCAAGGAGATAGCGGGGGGGATACGCAGTATTTT. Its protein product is CASSQGDSGGDTQYF.

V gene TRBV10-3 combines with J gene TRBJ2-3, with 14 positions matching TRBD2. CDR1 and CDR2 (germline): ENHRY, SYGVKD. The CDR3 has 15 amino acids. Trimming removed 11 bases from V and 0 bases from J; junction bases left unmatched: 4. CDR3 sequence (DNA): TGTGCCTCCAGACTAGCGGGGGGGAGCACAGATACGCAGTATTTT. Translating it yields CASRLAGGSTDTQYF.

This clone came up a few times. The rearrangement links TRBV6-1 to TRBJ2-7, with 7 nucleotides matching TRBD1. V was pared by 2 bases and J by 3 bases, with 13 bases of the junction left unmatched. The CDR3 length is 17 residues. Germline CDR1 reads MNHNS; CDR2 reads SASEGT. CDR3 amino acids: CASSEHHFQGEGYEQYF. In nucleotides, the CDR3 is TGTGCCAGCAGTGAACACCATTTCCAGGGGGAAGGCTACGAGCAGTACTTC.

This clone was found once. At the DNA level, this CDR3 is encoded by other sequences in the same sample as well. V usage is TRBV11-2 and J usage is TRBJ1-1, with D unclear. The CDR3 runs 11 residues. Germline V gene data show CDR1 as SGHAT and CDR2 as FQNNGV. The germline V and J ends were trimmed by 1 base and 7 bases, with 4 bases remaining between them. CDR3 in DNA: TGTGCCAGCAGCTTAGGAGGTGAAGCTTTCTTT. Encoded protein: CASSLGGEAFF.

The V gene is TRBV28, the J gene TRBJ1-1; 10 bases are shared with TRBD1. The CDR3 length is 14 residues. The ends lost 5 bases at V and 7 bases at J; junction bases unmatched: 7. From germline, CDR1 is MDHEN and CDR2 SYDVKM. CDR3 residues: CASSARDRGSEAFF. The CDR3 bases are TGTGCCAGCAGTGCCCGGGACAGGGGTAGTGAAGCTTTCTTT.

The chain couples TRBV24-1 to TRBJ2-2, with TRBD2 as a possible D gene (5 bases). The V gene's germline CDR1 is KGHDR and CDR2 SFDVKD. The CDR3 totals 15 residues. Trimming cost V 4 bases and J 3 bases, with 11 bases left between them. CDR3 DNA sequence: TGTGCCACCAGTGAACCGGGATGGGACACCGGGGAGCTGTTTTTT. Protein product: CATSEPGWDTGELFF.

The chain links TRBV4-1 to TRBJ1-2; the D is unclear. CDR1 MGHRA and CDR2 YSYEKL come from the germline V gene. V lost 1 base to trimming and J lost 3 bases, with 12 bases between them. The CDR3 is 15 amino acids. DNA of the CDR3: TGCGCCAGCAGCCAAGGGGCTCGGCGCGACTATGGCTACACCTTC. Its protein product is CASSQGARRDYGYTF.

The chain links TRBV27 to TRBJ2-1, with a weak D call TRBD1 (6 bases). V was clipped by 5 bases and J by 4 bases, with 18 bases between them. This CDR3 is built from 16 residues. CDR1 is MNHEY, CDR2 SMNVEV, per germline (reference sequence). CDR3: CASSIYTGMEYNEQFF. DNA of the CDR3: TGTGCCAGCAGTATATACACAGGGATGGAGTACAATGAGCAGTTCTTC.

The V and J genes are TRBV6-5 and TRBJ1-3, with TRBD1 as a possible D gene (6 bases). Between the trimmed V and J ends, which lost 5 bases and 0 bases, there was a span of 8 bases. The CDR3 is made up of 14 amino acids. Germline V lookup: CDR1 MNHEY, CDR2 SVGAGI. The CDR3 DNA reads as TGTGCCAGCAGTCAACAGGGCTCTGGAAACACCATATATTTT. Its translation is CASSQQGSGNTIYF.

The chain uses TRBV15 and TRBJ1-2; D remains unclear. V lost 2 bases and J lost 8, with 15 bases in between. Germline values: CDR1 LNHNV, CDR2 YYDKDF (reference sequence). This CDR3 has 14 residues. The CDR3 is CATSRPSKRGGYTF. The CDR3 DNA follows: TGTGCCACCAGCAGACCCAGTAAGCGTGGCGGCTACACCTTC. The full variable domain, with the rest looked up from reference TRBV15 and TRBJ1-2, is DAMVIQNPRYQVTQFGKPVTLSCSQTLNHNVMYWYQQKSSQAPKLLFHYYDKDFNNEADTPDNFQSRRPNTSFCFLDIRSPGLGDTAMYLCATSRPSKRGGYTFGSGTRLTVV.

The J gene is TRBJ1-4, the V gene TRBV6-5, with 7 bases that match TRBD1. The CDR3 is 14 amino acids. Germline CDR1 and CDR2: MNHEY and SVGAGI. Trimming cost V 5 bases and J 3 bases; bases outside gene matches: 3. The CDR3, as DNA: TGTGCCAGCAGTACCGGGACAGCTAATGAAAAACTGTTTTTT. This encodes CASSTGTANEKLFF.

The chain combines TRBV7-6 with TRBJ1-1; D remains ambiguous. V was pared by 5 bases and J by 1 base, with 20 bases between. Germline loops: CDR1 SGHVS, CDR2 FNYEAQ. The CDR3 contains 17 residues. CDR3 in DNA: TGTGCCAGCAGCCCATCTAATCGGGGAAGTAAGAACACTGAAGCTTTCTTT. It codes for CASSPSNRGSKNTEAFF. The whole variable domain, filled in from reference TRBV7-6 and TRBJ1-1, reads GAGVSQSPRYKVTKRGQDVALRCDPISGHVSLYWYRQALGQGPEFLTYFNYEAQQDKSGLPNDRFSAERPEGSISTLTIQRTEQRDSAMYRCASSPSNRGSKNTEAFFGQGTRLTVV.

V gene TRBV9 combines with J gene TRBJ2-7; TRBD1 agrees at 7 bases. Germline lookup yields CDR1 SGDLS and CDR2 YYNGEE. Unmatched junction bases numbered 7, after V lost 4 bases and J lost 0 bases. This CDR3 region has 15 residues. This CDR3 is CASSTRTGNSYEQYF. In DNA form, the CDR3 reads TGTGCCAGCAGCACCAGGACAGGTAACTCCTACGAGCAGTACTTC.

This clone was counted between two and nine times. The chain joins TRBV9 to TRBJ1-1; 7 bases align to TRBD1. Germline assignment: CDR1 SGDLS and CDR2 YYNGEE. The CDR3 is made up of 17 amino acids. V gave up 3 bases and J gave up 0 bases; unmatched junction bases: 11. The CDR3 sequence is CASSASKPTGLNTEAFF. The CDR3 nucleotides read TGTGCCAGCAGCGCAAGCAAGCCGACAGGGCTGAACACTGAAGCTTTCTTT.

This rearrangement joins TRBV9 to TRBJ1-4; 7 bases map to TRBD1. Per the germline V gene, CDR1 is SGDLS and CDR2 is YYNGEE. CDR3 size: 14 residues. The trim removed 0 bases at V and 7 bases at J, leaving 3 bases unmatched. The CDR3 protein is CASSVGQGGEKLFF. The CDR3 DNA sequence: TGTGCCAGCAGCGTAGGTCAGGGGGGTGAAAAACTGTTTTTT.

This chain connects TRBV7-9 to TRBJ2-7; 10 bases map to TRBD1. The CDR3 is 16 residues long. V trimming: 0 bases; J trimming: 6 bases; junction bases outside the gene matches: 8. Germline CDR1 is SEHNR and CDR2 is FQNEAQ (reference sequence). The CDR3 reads CASSLAPGQGIGEQYF. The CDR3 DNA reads TGTGCCAGCAGCTTAGCGCCGGGACAGGGGATTGGCGAGCAGTACTTC. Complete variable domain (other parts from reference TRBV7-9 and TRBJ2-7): DTGVSQNPRHKITKRGQNVTFRCDPISEHNRLYWYRQTLGQGPEFLTYFQNEAQLEKSRLLSDRFSAERPKGSFSTLEIQRTEQGDSAMYLCASSLAPGQGIGEQYFGPGTRLTVT.

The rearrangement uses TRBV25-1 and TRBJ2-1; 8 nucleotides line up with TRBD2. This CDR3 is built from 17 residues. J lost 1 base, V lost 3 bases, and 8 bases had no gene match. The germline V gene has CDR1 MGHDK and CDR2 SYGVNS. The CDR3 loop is CASSEFGGANSYNEQFF. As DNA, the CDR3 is TGTGCCAGCAGTGAGTTCGGGGGGGCGAATTCCTACAATGAGCAGTTCTTC.